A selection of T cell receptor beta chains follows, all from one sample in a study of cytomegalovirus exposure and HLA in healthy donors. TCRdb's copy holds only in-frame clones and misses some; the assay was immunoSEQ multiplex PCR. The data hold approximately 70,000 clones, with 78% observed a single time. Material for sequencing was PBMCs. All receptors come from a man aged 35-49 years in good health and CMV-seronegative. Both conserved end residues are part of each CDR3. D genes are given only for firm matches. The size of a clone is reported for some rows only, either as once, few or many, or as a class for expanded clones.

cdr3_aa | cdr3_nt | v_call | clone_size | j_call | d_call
CASSYTGVGETQYF | TGTGCCAGCAGTTACACAGGGGTGGGAGAGACCCAGTACTTC | TRBV7-9 | - | TRBJ2-5 | TRBD1
CASSPGQGHEKLFF | TGTGCCAGCAGCCCGGGACAGGGACATGAAAAACTGTTTTTT | TRBV5-4 | - | TRBJ1-4 | TRBD1
CASSENEQGRCF | TGTGCCAGCAGCGAGAACGAACAGGGGCGGTGTTTT | TRBV9 | - | TRBJ1-1 | TRBD1
CASTLGQGQETQYF | TGTGCCAGCACCTTAGGACAGGGCCAAGAGACCCAGTACTTC | TRBV5-4 | - | TRBJ2-5 | TRBD1
CSSSSRSDEQYF | TGTTCCAGCAGCTCAAGAAGCGACGAGCAGTACTTC | TRBV7-9 | - | TRBJ2-7 | -
CASSLGRGENIQYF | TGTGCCAGCAGCTTAGGGCGGGGGGAAAACATTCAGTACTTC | TRBV11-3 | - | TRBJ2-4 | TRBD2
CASSLGLAGGTGELFF | TGTGCCAGCAGTTTAGGGCTAGCGGGCGGTACCGGGGAGCTGTTTTTT | TRBV27 | once | TRBJ2-2 | TRBD2
CATSRGSQETQYF | TGTGCCACCAGCAGGGGCAGTCAAGAGACCCAGTACTTC | TRBV15 | - | TRBJ2-5 | -
CASSFPGTLYNEQFF | TGTGCCAGCAGCTTCCCCGGGACTTTGTACAATGAGCAGTTCTTC | TRBV11-2 | - | TRBJ2-1 | -
CASSFRDYVSYEQYF | TGTGCCAGCAGCTTCCGGGACTATGTCTCCTACGAGCAGTACTTC | TRBV7-8 | - | TRBJ2-7 | TRBD2
CASSISRFYEQYF | TGTGCCAGCAGCATATCTAGGTTCTACGAGCAGTACTTC | TRBV14 | - | TRBJ2-7 | -
CASTSTGSNQPQHF | TGTGCCAGCACGAGTACAGGGAGCAATCAGCCCCAGCATTTT | TRBV18 | few | TRBJ1-5 | -
CASRGTGGPETQYF | TGTGCCAGCAGGGGGACAGGGGGGCCGGAGACCCAGTACTTC | TRBV2 | - | TRBJ2-5 | TRBD1
CASSVTVDGGYTF | TGTGCCAGCAGCGTAACAGTTGATGGTGGCTACACCTTC | TRBV25-1 | - | TRBJ1-2 | -
CASSLGGSSYEQYF | TGTGCCAGCTCACTTGGCGGGAGCTCCTACGAGCAGTACTTC | TRBV18 | - | TRBJ2-7 | TRBD2
CASSSPGVREQFF | TGTGCCAGTAGTAGCCCAGGGGTTCGCGAGCAGTTCTTC | TRBV19 | - | TRBJ2-1 | -
CASSLLVGLAPKEQYF | TGTGCCAGCAGCTTACTGGTGGGACTAGCACCAAAGGAGCAGTACTTC | TRBV7-8 | once | TRBJ2-7 | TRBD2
CASSLDFGGGGYTF | TGTGCCAGCAGCTTGGATTTCGGGGGTGGCGGCTACACCTTC | TRBV5-4 | - | TRBJ1-2 | -